This T cell receptor (beta chain) was captured by sequencing in a study of vaccination and CD4 T cells after COVID-19. Study-level information: Participants were vaccinated with two doses, given as either BNT162b2 or mRNA-1273 vaccine. Taking of post-vaccine samples occurred a median around 70 days after dose two (range 14 to 241).

With regard to this clonotype: Its target is unknown.

CDR3 length equals 13 residues. In germline, CDR1 is DFQATT, CDR2 SNEGSKA (reference sequence). Trimming pared 4 bases from V and 0 bases from J, leaving 7 bases between. The Oncomine TCR Beta short-read assay sequenced DNA from cultured CD4+ T cells. TCRdb used MiXCR to reprocess the PCR reads, holding one entry per CDR3 protein. The sample carries roughly 7,000 distinct CDR3 sequences, around 42% recorded once. Treatment in this sample: approximately 9-day PBMC culture with coronavirus spike peptide pools or control peptides (ViraFEST assay). During the years 2011-2018, before the COVID-19 pandemic, the unexposed donor's CD4+ T cells were collected. TCR sequencing followed the expansion of antigen-specific T cells with peptide pools in ViraFEST. It was SARS-CoV-2 S/N and four cold-coronavirus spikes that probed unexposed-donor CD4+ T cells, cells permitting.

The chain combines TRBV20-1 with TRBJ1-5; D remains unclear. Sequencing was performed on CD4+ T cells from blood, cultured in vitro. The source of this sequence is a human donor in good health. The CDR3 sequence is CSATDNSNQPQHF. CDR3 nucleotides: TGCAGTGCTACCGATAATAGCAATCAGCCCCAGCATTTT.